Listed below are T cell receptor beta chains from one sample, sequenced in a study of T cells in Graves' hyperthyroidism and ophthalmopathy. TCRdb independently ran MiXCR on the multiplex PCR reads; one entry per CDR3 protein. The data hold more than 500,000 distinct CDR3 sequences, with 15% to 20% observed a single time. The sequenced material came from blood. The receptors were gathered from a woman aged 25 to 39 with Graves' ophthalmopathy. Both conserved end residues are part of each CDR3. Each record gives: J gene, clone size, D gene, V gene, CDR3 protein, CDR3 DNA. The D gene is left open where the match is weak. Some rows mark clone size as missing; the rest say once, few, many or name a class of expanded clone.

j_call: TRBJ1-5; clone_size: .; d_call: TRBD1; v_call: TRBV12-3/TRBV12-4; cdr3_aa: CASSLPTGGGQPQHF; cdr3_nt: TGTGCCAGCAGTTTACCCACAGGGGGAGGTCAGCCCCAGCATTTT
j_call: TRBJ1-5; clone_size: many; d_call: .; v_call: TRBV28; cdr3_aa: CASRYLGAVYSNQPQHF; cdr3_nt: TGTGCCAGCAGGTACCTAGGGGCAGTATATAGCAATCAGCCCCAGCATTTT
j_call: TRBJ2-1; clone_size: .; d_call: .; v_call: TRBV5-1; cdr3_aa: CASSPRASGLNEQFF; cdr3_nt: TGCGCCAGCAGTCCTCGGGCCTCCGGGTTAAATGAGCAGTTCTTC
j_call: TRBJ2-7; clone_size: many; d_call: TRBD2; v_call: TRBV29-1; cdr3_aa: CSVEPQRGNLNEQYF; cdr3_nt: TGCAGCGTTGAACCCCAGCGGGGGAACTTAAACGAGCAGTACTTC
j_call: TRBJ2-7; clone_size: many; d_call: TRBD2; v_call: TRBV7-2; cdr3_aa: CASSTLAGAHYEQYF; cdr3_nt: TGTGCCAGCAGCACATTAGCGGGAGCGCACTACGAGCAGTACTTC
j_call: TRBJ2-5; clone_size: many; d_call: .; v_call: TRBV28; cdr3_aa: CASSEALETQYF; cdr3_nt: TGTGCCAGCAGTGAGGCTCTAGAGACCCAGTACTTC
j_call: TRBJ2-7; clone_size: .; d_call: .; v_call: TRBV6-1; cdr3_aa: CASEDRTYEQYF; cdr3_nt: TGTGCCAGCGAAGACAGAACCTACGAGCAGTACTTC
j_call: TRBJ2-5; clone_size: many; d_call: TRBD2; v_call: TRBV5-4; cdr3_aa: CASSQLAAGDGETQYF; cdr3_nt: TGTGCCAGCAGCCAGCTTGCAGCGGGAGACGGAGAGACCCAGTACTTC
j_call: TRBJ2-7; clone_size: .; d_call: .; v_call: TRBV13; cdr3_aa: CASSPRDKNYEQYF; cdr3_nt: TGTGCCAGCAGCCCCCGGGACAAAAACTACGAGCAGTACTTC
j_call: TRBJ2-2; clone_size: many; d_call: .; v_call: TRBV24-1; cdr3_aa: CATRSDRTPNTGELFF; cdr3_nt: TGTGCCACCAGGTCCGACAGGACTCCGAACACCGGGGAGCTGTTTTTT
j_call: TRBJ2-5; clone_size: .; d_call: .; v_call: TRBV28; cdr3_aa: CASSRSGTLETQYF; cdr3_nt: TGTGCCAGCAGCCGTTCCGGGACTTTGGAGACCCAGTACTTC
j_call: TRBJ2-5; clone_size: many; d_call: .; v_call: TRBV6-2/TRBV6-3; cdr3_aa: CASSIEAEETQYF; cdr3_nt: TGTGCCAGCAGTATAGAGGCTGAAGAGACCCAGTACTTC
j_call: TRBJ1-5; clone_size: few; d_call: .; v_call: TRBV6-5; cdr3_aa: CASSYVVQPQHF; cdr3_nt: TGTGCCAGCAGTTACGTAGTGCAGCCCCAGCATTTT
j_call: TRBJ2-7; clone_size: .; d_call: .; v_call: TRBV9; cdr3_aa: CASSPGPDIYEQYF; cdr3_nt: TGTGCCAGCAGCCCTGGACCCGATATTTACGAGCAGTACTTC
j_call: TRBJ1-1; clone_size: many; d_call: .; v_call: TRBV3-1; cdr3_aa: CASSQVEGTEAFF; cdr3_nt: TGTGCCAGCAGCCAAGTCGAGGGCACTGAAGCTTTCTTT
j_call: TRBJ2-5; clone_size: few; d_call: .; v_call: TRBV5-1; cdr3_aa: CASKDPLETQYF; cdr3_nt: TGCGCCAGCAAGGACCCTTTAGAGACCCAGTACTTC
j_call: TRBJ1-2; clone_size: many; d_call: .; v_call: TRBV5-1; cdr3_aa: CASSLLGRQAYGYTF; cdr3_nt: TGCGCCAGCAGCCTGCTTGGTCGACAGGCTTATGGCTACACCTTC
j_call: TRBJ2-2; clone_size: few; d_call: TRBD2; v_call: TRBV13; cdr3_aa: CASSLLGRTNTGELFF; cdr3_nt: TGTGCCAGCAGCTTGCTCGGGAGGACGAACACCGGGGAGCTGTTTTTT
j_call: TRBJ2-1; clone_size: many; d_call: TRBD2; v_call: TRBV7-2; cdr3_aa: CASSLGGSVFEQFF; cdr3_nt: TGTGCCAGCAGCTTAGGCGGGAGCGTCTTTGAGCAGTTCTTC
j_call: TRBJ2-7; clone_size: .; d_call: .; v_call: TRBV28; cdr3_aa: CASSPSAEQYF; cdr3_nt: TGTGCCAGCTCCCCATCCGCCGAGCAGTACTTC
j_call: TRBJ2-7; clone_size: .; d_call: TRBD1; v_call: TRBV5-6; cdr3_aa: CASSSGTGSRASWHEQYF; cdr3_nt: TGTGCCAGCAGCTCTGGGACAGGGAGCCGGGCTAGCTGGCATGAGCAGTACTTC
j_call: TRBJ2-2; clone_size: .; d_call: TRBD1; v_call: TRBV2; cdr3_aa: CASSGQGAIGELFF; cdr3_nt: TGTGCCAGCAGTGGGCAGGGGGCGATCGGGGAGCTGTTTTTT
j_call: TRBJ1-1; clone_size: few; d_call: .; v_call: TRBV3-1; cdr3_aa: CASSHFLGTWFTEAFF; cdr3_nt: TGTGCCAGCAGCCATTTTTTAGGGACATGGTTCACTGAAGCTTTCTTT
j_call: TRBJ1-5; clone_size: .; d_call: .; v_call: TRBV9; cdr3_aa: CASSGSGRDQPQHF; cdr3_nt: TGTGCCAGCAGCGGCTCAGGAAGGGATCAGCCCCAGCATTTT
j_call: TRBJ1-1; clone_size: many; d_call: .; v_call: TRBV6-2/TRBV6-3; cdr3_aa: CASIFNTEAFF; cdr3_nt: TGTGCCAGCATATTCAACACTGAAGCTTTCTTT
j_call: TRBJ2-7; clone_size: many; d_call: TRBD1; v_call: TRBV7-3; cdr3_aa: CASSSQGVLGEYF; cdr3_nt: TGTGCCAGCAGCTCGCAGGGGGTGCTTGGGGAGTACTTC
j_call: TRBJ1-5; clone_size: .; d_call: .; v_call: TRBV24-1; cdr3_aa: CATSDLGGQQGRSNQPQHF; cdr3_nt: TGTGCCACCAGTGATTTGGGCGGACAGCAGGGCCGGAGCAATCAGCCCCAGCATTTT
j_call: TRBJ1-2; clone_size: few; d_call: .; v_call: TRBV4-3; cdr3_aa: CASSQERSRWDDGYTF; cdr3_nt: TGCGCCAGCAGCCAAGAGCGGAGCAGGTGGGACGATGGCTACACCTTC
j_call: TRBJ1-3; clone_size: .; d_call: .; v_call: TRBV7-2; cdr3_aa: CASSLVTLSGNTIYF; cdr3_nt: TGTGCCAGCAGCTTAGTTACTCTTTCTGGAAACACCATATATTTT
j_call: TRBJ2-3; clone_size: many; d_call: .; v_call: TRBV20-1; cdr3_aa: CSARTPGRARTDTQYF; cdr3_nt: TGCAGTGCTAGAACCCCAGGCAGGGCCCGCACAGATACGCAGTATTTT
j_call: TRBJ1-1; clone_size: .; d_call: .; v_call: TRBV2; cdr3_aa: CASSEDPKPNTEAFF; cdr3_nt: TGTGCCAGCAGTGAAGATCCGAAACCGAACACTGAAGCTTTCTTT
j_call: TRBJ2-6; clone_size: many; d_call: .; v_call: TRBV2; cdr3_aa: CASSEAGRANVLTF; cdr3_nt: TGTGCCAGCAGTGAAGCGGGGCGGGCCAACGTCCTGACTTTC
j_call: TRBJ1-5; clone_size: few; d_call: TRBD1; v_call: TRBV19; cdr3_aa: CASRTGGVSNQPQHF; cdr3_nt: TGTGCCAGTAGAACAGGGGGCGTAAGCAATCAGCCCCAGCATTTT
j_call: TRBJ1-2; clone_size: few; d_call: .; v_call: TRBV28; cdr3_aa: CASSHPDRLFYGYTF; cdr3_nt: TGTGCCAGCAGTCACCCGGACAGACTTTTTTATGGCTACACCTTC
j_call: TRBJ2-7; clone_size: few; d_call: TRBD2; v_call: TRBV3-1; cdr3_aa: CASSVGLAGVEGEQYF; cdr3_nt: TGTGCCAGCAGCGTTGGACTAGCGGGAGTGGAGGGCGAGCAGTACTTC
j_call: TRBJ1-5; clone_size: many; d_call: TRBD1; v_call: TRBV12-3/TRBV12-4; cdr3_aa: CASSEGASNQPQHF; cdr3_nt: TGTGCCAGCAGTGAGGGGGCAAGCAATCAGCCCCAGCATTTT
j_call: TRBJ1-5; clone_size: many; d_call: .; v_call: TRBV20-1; cdr3_aa: CSARDLRNRASNQPQHF; cdr3_nt: TGCAGTGCTAGAGATCTCAGGAACAGGGCGAGCAATCAGCCCCAGCATTTT
j_call: TRBJ2-7; clone_size: .; d_call: .; v_call: TRBV29-1; cdr3_aa: CSAGTPGGEQYF; cdr3_nt: TGCAGCGCTGGGACCCCGGGTGGCGAGCAGTACTTC
j_call: TRBJ1-1; clone_size: many; d_call: TRBD1; v_call: TRBV7-2; cdr3_aa: CASSPDRVSVPFF; cdr3_nt: TGTGCCAGCAGCCCCGACAGGGTTTCTGTTCCTTTCTTT
j_call: TRBJ2-7; clone_size: .; d_call: .; v_call: TRBV4-2; cdr3_aa: CASSQEWTGSYEQYF; cdr3_nt: TGTGCCAGCAGCCAAGAATGGACGGGGTCCTACGAGCAGTACTTC
j_call: TRBJ2-4; clone_size: many; d_call: .; v_call: TRBV20-1; cdr3_aa: CSASPQRTLIAKNIQYF; cdr3_nt: TGCAGTGCTAGTCCACAGAGAACTCTTATAGCCAAAAACATTCAGTACTTC
j_call: TRBJ2-2; clone_size: .; d_call: .; v_call: TRBV24-1; cdr3_aa: CATSVQKRTGELFF; cdr3_nt: TGTGCCACCAGTGTACAGAAGAGGACCGGGGAGCTGTTTTTT
j_call: TRBJ2-3; clone_size: .; d_call: .; v_call: TRBV5-1; cdr3_aa: CASSLLSIGGTDTQYF; cdr3_nt: TGCGCCAGCAGCCTCCTGAGTATTGGAGGCACAGATACGCAGTATTTT
j_call: TRBJ2-1; clone_size: .; d_call: TRBD2; v_call: TRBV7-9; cdr3_aa: CASSFRLAENNEQFF; cdr3_nt: TGTGCCAGCAGCTTTCGACTAGCGGAGAACAATGAGCAGTTCTTC
j_call: TRBJ2-5; clone_size: few; d_call: TRBD1; v_call: TRBV6-1; cdr3_aa: CASRDRGNQETQYF; cdr3_nt: TGTGCCAGCCGCGACAGGGGAAACCAAGAGACCCAGTACTTC
j_call: TRBJ1-6; clone_size: many; d_call: TRBD1; v_call: TRBV2; cdr3_aa: CASSGQGAYNSPLHF; cdr3_nt: TGTGCCAGCAGCGGACAGGGGGCCTATAATTCACCCCTCCACTTT
j_call: TRBJ2-2; clone_size: many; d_call: .; v_call: TRBV10-3; cdr3_aa: CAISGQRTTGELFF; cdr3_nt: TGTGCCATCAGCGGACAAAGGACGACCGGGGAGCTGTTTTTT
j_call: TRBJ1-3; clone_size: many; d_call: .; v_call: TRBV29-1; cdr3_aa: CSVAKSVGNTIYF; cdr3_nt: TGCAGCGTCGCAAAGTCTGTGGGAAACACCATATATTTT
j_call: TRBJ1-5; clone_size: .; d_call: .; v_call: TRBV2; cdr3_aa: CASSDRPGRKYSNQPQHF; cdr3_nt: TGTGCCAGCAGTGATCGCCCAGGACGGAAATATAGCAATCAGCCCCAGCATTTT
j_call: TRBJ2-3; clone_size: many; d_call: TRBD2; v_call: TRBV28; cdr3_aa: CASRLAGAPGSQYF; cdr3_nt: TGTGCCAGTCGACTAGCGGGTGCTCCCGGCTCGCAGTATTTT
j_call: TRBJ2-7; clone_size: many; d_call: .; v_call: TRBV5-1; cdr3_aa: CASSLIGTSEQYF; cdr3_nt: TGCGCCAGCAGCTTGATAGGGACATCCGAGCAGTACTTC
j_call: TRBJ1-1; clone_size: many; d_call: TRBD1; v_call: TRBV5-1; cdr3_aa: CASRPRQGANTEAFF; cdr3_nt: TGCGCCAGCAGACCCCGACAGGGGGCGAACACTGAAGCTTTCTTT
j_call: TRBJ2-7; clone_size: many; d_call: .; v_call: TRBV11-1; cdr3_aa: CASSLARVSYEQYF; cdr3_nt: TGTGCCAGCAGCTTAGCGAGGGTCTCCTACGAGCAGTACTTC